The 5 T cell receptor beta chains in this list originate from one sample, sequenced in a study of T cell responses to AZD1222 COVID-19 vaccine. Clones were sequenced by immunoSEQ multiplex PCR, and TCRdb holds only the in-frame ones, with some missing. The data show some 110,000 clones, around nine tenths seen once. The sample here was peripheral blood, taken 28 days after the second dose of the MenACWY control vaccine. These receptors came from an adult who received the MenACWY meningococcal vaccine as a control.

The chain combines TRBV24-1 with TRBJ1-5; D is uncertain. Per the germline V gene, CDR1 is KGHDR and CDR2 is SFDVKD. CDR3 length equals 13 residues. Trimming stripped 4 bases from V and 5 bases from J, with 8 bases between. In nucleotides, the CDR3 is TGTGCCACCAGTGACGACGGACATCAGCCCCAGCATTTT. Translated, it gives CATSDDGHQPQHF.

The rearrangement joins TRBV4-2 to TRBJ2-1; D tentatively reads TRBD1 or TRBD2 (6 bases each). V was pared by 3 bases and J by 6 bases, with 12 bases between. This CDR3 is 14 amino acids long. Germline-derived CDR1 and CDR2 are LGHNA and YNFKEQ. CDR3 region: CASSHAEGGNEQFF. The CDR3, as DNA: TGTGCCAGCAGCCATGCCGAGGGGGGCAATGAGCAGTTCTTC.

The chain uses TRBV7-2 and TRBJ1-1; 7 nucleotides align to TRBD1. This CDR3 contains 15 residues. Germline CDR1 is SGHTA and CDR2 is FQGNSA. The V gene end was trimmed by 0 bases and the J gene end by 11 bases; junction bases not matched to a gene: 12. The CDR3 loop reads CASSLALGRGVEAFF. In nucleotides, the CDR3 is TGTGCCAGCAGCTTAGCGCTAGGCAGGGGGGTTGAGGCTTTCTTT.

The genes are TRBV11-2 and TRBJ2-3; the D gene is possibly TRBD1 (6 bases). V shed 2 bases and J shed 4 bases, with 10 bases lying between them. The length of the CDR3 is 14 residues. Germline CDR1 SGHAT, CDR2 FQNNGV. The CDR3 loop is CASSLTGMADTQYF. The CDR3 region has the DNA TGTGCCAGCAGCTTAACAGGGATGGCAGATACGCAGTATTTT.

The CDR3 DNA reads as TGTGCCAGCAGCCAAGGGAACGGGGACTTCACAGATACGCAGTATTTT. It yields the protein CASSQGNGDFTDTQYF. The chain uses TRBV3-1 (or the pseudogene TRBV3-2) and TRBJ2-3, with D tentatively TRBD2 (6 bases). CDR3 size: 16 residues. V lost 1 base to trimming and J lost 2 bases, with 13 bases between them. The germline V gene encodes CDR1 LGHDT and CDR2 YNNKEL (reference sequence).